The 2 T cell receptor beta chains below come from one sample, sequenced in a study of blood T cell repertoires in COVID-19. The data were produced by immunoSEQ multiplex PCR, yet TCRdb's version contains in-frame clones alone and is incomplete. The sample lists 150,000 or so clones; 85% were seen once. Input material: peripheral blood. Receptors originate from a human donor with acute or convalescent COVID-19. The donor label of this sample is uncertain.

The chain links TRBV7-6 to TRBJ1-3, with a tentative D call TRBD1 (5 bases). Germline-derived CDR1 and CDR2 are SGHVS and FNYEAQ. CDR3 size: 16 residues. Trimming pared 1 base from V and 0 bases from J, leaving 10 bases between. The CDR3 reads CASSLEQDYSGNTIYF. DNA of the CDR3: TGTGCCAGCAGCTTAGAACAGGACTACTCTGGAAACACCATATATTTT.

The rearrangement joins TRBV7-9 to TRBJ1-4; 11 nucleotides align to TRBD1. The ends lost 8 bases at V and 8 bases at J; junction bases unmatched: 10. The length of the CDR3 is 15 residues. Germline CDR1 is SEHNR and CDR2 is FQNEAQ (reference sequence). DNA of the CDR3: TGTGCCAGCGCGGACAGGGGGCGATCAGGGGAAAAACTGTTTTTT. Amino acids: CASADRGRSGEKLFF.